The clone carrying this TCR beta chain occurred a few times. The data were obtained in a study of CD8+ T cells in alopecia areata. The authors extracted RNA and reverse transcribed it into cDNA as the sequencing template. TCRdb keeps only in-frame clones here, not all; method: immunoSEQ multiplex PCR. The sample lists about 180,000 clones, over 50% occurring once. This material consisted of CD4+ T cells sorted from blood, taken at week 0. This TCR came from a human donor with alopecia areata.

CDR3 amino acids: CASSWDSGGAVNEQFF. In nucleotides, the CDR3 is TGTGCCAGCAGTTGGGATAGCGGGGGGGCCGTCAATGAGCAGTTCTTC. The gene calls are TRBV7-2 and TRBJ2-1; 11 nucleotides agree with TRBD2. The CDR3 spans 16 residues. V was clipped by 6 bases and J by 6 bases; unmatched bases: 10. Germline assignment: CDR1 SGHTA and CDR2 FQGNSA.